The T cell receptor (beta chain) described here comes from a study of CD8+ T cells in alopecia areata. About the study: Donor skin was harvested from approximately 6-12-month-old C3H/HeJ mice with spontaneous alopecia and grafted onto roughly 6-10-week-old female C3H/HeJ recipients.

Extracted RNA was reverse transcribed into cDNA, the sequencing template. Generated by immunoSEQ multiplex PCR, the TCRdb table keeps only in-frame clones and is missing some. This sample has some 110,000 clones, each found more than once. Germline CDR1 NNHDY, CDR2 SYVADS. This CDR3 is 14 amino acids long. The V segment lost 2 bases and the J segment 1 base; nucleotides outside the gene matches: 2. This clone came up many times. Antigen: not known. The gene symbols are mouse symbols. The CDR3 end lies 4 residues beyond the end of the read and is filled in from the germline J gene. Other nucleotide sequences in the sample specify the same CDR3. Study-wide results and limits: An increase in clonality over normal scalp was evident in lesional scalp, especially alopecia totalis/universalis.

The sample was lesional skin. This clonotype was sampled from a C3H/HeJ mouse with alopecia areata. For this mouse line, the MHC haplotype is H2-k. J is TRBJ2-7 and V is TRBV13-3, with 8 bases matching TRBD2. The sequenced part of the CDR3 DNA is TGTGCCAGCAGTGAGGGACTGGCTTCCTAT. Translated: CASSEGLASY. From start to end, the CDR3 is CASSEGLASYEQYF.